This TCR beta chain was observed in a study of T cell responses to AZD1222 COVID-19 vaccine. Study outcomes and limitations: Regions 160-218 and 743-854 held dominance among vaccine-associated CD4 TCRs, which spanned spike. No repertoire was sampled before or during the peak T cell response, only after it.

This clone was seen only a few times. What it recognizes is unknown. CDR3 length: 13 residues. CDR1 GTSNPN and CDR2 SVGIG come from the germline V gene (reference sequence). Trimming cost V 3 bases and J 1 base, with 9 bases left between them. Generated by immunoSEQ multiplex PCR, the TCRdb table keeps only in-frame clones and is missing some. Of under 110,000 clones in the sample, just over 85% were seen once. The rearrangement links TRBV30 to TRBJ2-5; D might be TRBD2 (6 bases). Sequenced material: peripheral blood, taken on day 0 of AZD1222 vaccination. The TCR was taken from an adult in good health. The CDR3 nucleotides are TGTGCCTGGAGGTTGGGGGGCCAAGAGACCCAGTACTTC. This codes for CAWRLGGQETQYF.